Each of the 20 T cell receptor beta chains below was sequenced from the same sample in a study of T cell clonotyping in hematopoietic cell transplantation. Using immunoSEQ multiplex PCR, the repertoire was profiled, and TCRdb retains in-frame clones only, with some absent. The table lists about 1,500 clones, approximately 64% of them singletons. Sample: peripheral blood mononuclear cells, taken 100 days after allogeneic stem cell transplant. The source of these receptors is a female patient aged 55-70 years who had an allogeneic stem cell transplant, so the T cells may come from the graft donor. Some clones in this sample may be carry-over from other donors' samples.

This clone was counted a few times. The genes are TRBV6-6 and TRBJ2-7; D might be TRBD1 (6 bases). The germline CDR1 and CDR2 sequences are MNHNY and SVGAGI (reference sequence). The CDR3 is made up of 14 amino acids. Trimming pared 2 bases from V and 2 bases from J, leaving 10 bases between. CDR3 loop: CASSYGSGAYEQYF. CDR3 nucleotides: TGTGCCAGCAGTTACGGGTCAGGGGCCTACGAGCAGTACTTC.

This sequence joins TRBV6-5 and TRBJ2-7; D gene unclear. Germline lookup yields CDR1 MNHEY and CDR2 SVGAGI. The CDR3 runs 12 residues. Trimming took off 6 bases at V and 3 bases at J, with 9 bases between the two ends. CDR3 DNA: TGTGCCAGCAGGGACGACCTCTACGAGCAGTACTTC. It translates to CASRDDLYEQYF.

The rearrangement links TRBV6-5 to TRBJ1-1; D might be TRBD1 (6 bases). V lost 2 bases and J lost 1, with 8 bases in between. Germline loops: CDR1 MNHEY, CDR2 SVGAGI. CDR3 size: 14 residues. The CDR3 coding sequence is TGTGCCAGCAGTTACAGACAGGAGAACACTGAAGCTTTCTTT. Residues: CASSYRQENTEAFF.

There are a few counts of this clone. The chain employs TRBV6-4 and TRBJ2-7; 8 bases match TRBD2. Germline V gene sequence: CDR1 MRHNA, CDR2 SNTAGT. The V segment lost 5 bases and the J segment 6 bases; nucleotides outside the gene matches: 6. The CDR3 is 13 amino acids. The CDR3 bases are TGTGCCAGCAGTCCCGGGGGGGTCGGCGAGCAGTACTTC. It codes for CASSPGGVGEQYF.

The J gene is TRBJ1-5, the V gene TRBV19; 7 bases agree with TRBD1. CDR1 is LNHDA, CDR2 SQIVND, per germline (reference sequence). Germline trimming cut 5 bases from V and 0 bases from J; bases unmatched to any gene: 13. CDR3 length: 18 residues. The CDR3 region has the DNA TGTGCCAGTAGTTCTATAAGACAGGGAACCTATAGCAATCAGCCCCAGCATTTT. Protein product: CASSSIRQGTYSNQPQHF.

This chain uses TRBV5-4 with TRBJ2-5; no firm D call. This CDR3 has 14 amino acids. Germline CDR1 SGHNT, CDR2 YYREEE (reference sequence). The V gene lost 0 bases and the J gene lost 1 base, with 7 bases spanning the gap. The CDR3 is CASSLAAAQETQYF. DNA for the CDR3: TGTGCCAGCAGCTTGGCGGCAGCCCAAGAGACCCAGTACTTC.

The rearrangement uses TRBV11-1 and TRBJ2-5, with 7 bases fitting TRBD2. This CDR3 contains 13 residues. Losses at the gene ends were 4 bases for V and 5 bases for J; bases not matched to a gene: 4. Germline CDR1 and CDR2: SGHAT and FQDESV (reference sequence). CDR3: CASSSAGDETQYF. The DNA of the CDR3 is TGTGCCAGCAGCTCCGCGGGAGATGAGACCCAGTACTTC.

The J gene is TRBJ2-3, the V gene TRBV7-3; 10 bases fit TRBD2. In germline, CDR1 is SGHTA, CDR2 FQGTGA. V was pared by 5 bases and J by 3 bases, with 14 bases of the junction left unmatched. The CDR3 contains 18 residues. As DNA, the CDR3 is TGTGCCAGCAGCCTGGTAGTAGCGGGGGGAGGGGAAACAGATACGCAGTATTTT. Its protein is CASSLVVAGGGETDTQYF. The whole variable domain, filled in from reference TRBV7-3 and TRBJ2-3, reads GAGVSQTPSNKVTEKGKYVELRCDPISGHTALYWYRQSLGQGPEFLIYFQGTGAADDSGLPNDRFFAVRPEGSVSTLKIQRTERGDSAVYLCASSLVVAGGGETDTQYFGPGTRLTVL.

The rearrangement joins TRBV4-2 to TRBJ2-7, with unresolved D. CDR1 is LGHNA, CDR2 YNFKEQ, per germline. Trimming took off 0 bases at V and 3 bases at J, with 3 bases between the two ends. The CDR3 is 12 residues long. The CDR3 DNA sequence: TGTGCCAGCAGCCAAGATAGCTACGAGCAGTACTTC. Translation gives CASSQDSYEQYF.

This clone was recorded once. The chain recombines TRBV11-2 with TRBJ2-7; D remains unclear. Germline-derived CDR1 and CDR2 are SGHAT and FQNNGV. V lost 5 bases, J lost 6 bases, and 11 bases lay in between. CDR3 length: 12 residues. CDR3 sequence: CASSPSRSEQYF. The CDR3 DNA reads TGTGCCAGCAGCCCGTCACGATCCGAGCAGTACTTC.

This clone counts as large. Distinct nucleotide sequences in the sample also encode this CDR3. The CDR3 reads CASSQGSWNTGELFF. The DNA of the CDR3 is TGCGCCAGCAGCCAGGGTAGCTGGAACACCGGGGAGCTGTTTTTT. This chain joins TRBV4-1 and TRBJ2-2; D gene ambiguous. Germline V gives CDR1 MGHRA, CDR2 YSYEKL. This CDR3 spans 15 amino acids. The V gene lost 3 bases and the J gene lost 1 base, with 9 bases spanning the gap.

This chain links TRBV6-4 with TRBJ2-2; D might be TRBD2 (6 bases). The CDR3 has 14 residues. V was trimmed by 4 bases and J by 5 bases, leaving 11 bases between them. CDR1 MRHNA and CDR2 SNTAGT come from the germline V gene. The CDR3 spells CASSVGGETGELFF. As DNA, the CDR3 is TGTGCCAGCAGTGTCGGAGGGGAAACCGGGGAGCTGTTTTTT.

This clone has only one observation. The chain joins TRBV7-2 to TRBJ1-1; D call uncertain. The CDR3 consists of 13 residues. Looked up from germline, CDR1 is SGHTA and CDR2 is FQGNSA. The germline V and J ends were trimmed by 5 bases and 0 bases, with 7 bases remaining between them. This chain's CDR3 is CASSVLLNTEAFF. For the CDR3, the DNA is TGTGCCAGCAGCGTTCTTCTGAACACTGAAGCTTTCTTT.

This chain connects TRBV2 to TRBJ2-1; 9 bases line up with TRBD1. The CDR3 sequence is 15 residues long. V lost 6 bases and J lost 4; bases outside the gene matches: 7. Germline CDR1 reads SNHLY; CDR2 reads FYNNEI. In nucleotides, the CDR3 is TGTGCCAGCAGCGTAGAAGACAGGGGGTACAATGAGCAGTTCTTC. This codes for CASSVEDRGYNEQFF.

The gene calls are TRBV7-9 and TRBJ2-7, with 7 bases lining up with TRBD2. Trimming took 0 bases from V and 6 from J; bases not matched to a gene: 2. Germline CDR1 SEHNR, CDR2 FQNEAQ (reference sequence). The CDR3 runs 13 residues. Here the CDR3 DNA reads TGTGCCAGCAGCTTAGCTCCGGGAGGCGAGCAGTACTTC. Translated: CASSLAPGGEQYF.

This chain uses TRBV7-9 with TRBJ2-4; 11 positions match TRBD2. Germline CDR1 and CDR2: SEHNR and FQNEAQ (reference sequence). CDR3 length equals 18 residues. The V gene end was trimmed by 5 bases and the J gene end by 0 bases; junction bases not matched to a gene: 9. CDR3 nucleotide sequence: TGTGCCAGCAGCCCGGGACTAGCGGACGTCCTAGCCAAAAACATTCAGTACTTC. This encodes CASSPGLADVLAKNIQYF.

The chain uses TRBV28 and TRBJ2-6; D call uncertain. The CDR3 loop spans 14 amino acids. Between the trimmed V and J ends, which lost 5 bases and 0 bases, there was a span of 5 bases. CDR1 is MDHEN and CDR2 is SYDVKM in the germline V gene. The CDR3 region is CASSKDSGANVLTF. The CDR3 DNA sequence: TGTGCCAGCAGTAAGGACTCTGGGGCCAACGTCCTGACTTTC.

CDR3 sequence (DNA): TGTGCCAGCAGTTCTACAGGCTCTGGAGGGACTGAAGCTTTCTTT. It codes for CASSSTGSGGTEAFF. The chain couples TRBV6-6 to TRBJ1-1; tentatively, D is TRBD1 (5 bases). V dropped 4 bases and J dropped 5 bases, with 17 bases sitting between them. The CDR3 has 15 residues. Germline V gives CDR1 MNHNY, CDR2 SVGAGI (reference sequence).

This clone has a handful of counts. The chain carries TRBV15 and TRBJ2-3; 7 bases map to TRBD2. The CDR3 length is 15 residues. The V and J ends lost 0 bases and 4 bases, in that order; junction bases with no gene match: 4. The germline V gene encodes CDR1 LNHNV and CDR2 YYDKDF (reference sequence). CDR3 sequence: CATSREGLEADTQYF. The CDR3 DNA reads as TGTGCCACCAGCAGAGAAGGACTAGAGGCAGATACGCAGTATTTT.

The rearrangement joins TRBV6-5 to TRBJ2-1; TRBD2 might be the D (6 bases). The germline V and J ends were trimmed by 7 bases and 6 bases, with 10 bases remaining between them. The CDR3 length is 12 residues. Germline values: CDR1 MNHEY, CDR2 SVGAGI. CDR3 DNA: TGTGCCAGCACGGACTACGGCAATGAGCAGTTCTTC. Protein: CASTDYGNEQFF.